This TCR beta chain was observed in a study of T cell responses to AZD1222 COVID-19 vaccine. This clone was seen a handful of times. The target antigen is unknown. TCRdb's copy holds only in-frame clones and misses some; the assay was immunoSEQ multiplex PCR. Here the sample spans approximately 110,000 clones, 70% to 90% being singletons. General observations from the study: Clonal diversity was possibly underestimated; the donors were predominantly white British and more often female. Regions 160-218 and 743-854 held dominance among vaccine-associated CD4 TCRs, which spanned spike. Unmutated variant regions are reportedly the target of nearly half of TCRs that are spike-specific.

This TCR derives from an adult in good health. The source was peripheral blood, collected on day 0 of AZD1222 vaccination.

CDR3 in amino acids: CASEAPGGLALGANVLTF. For the CDR3, the DNA is TGTGCCAGCGAGGCTCCAGGGGGCTTAGCCCTTGGGGCCAACGTCCTGACTTTC. The chain is built from TRBV2 and TRBJ2-6, with TRBD1 matching 8 bases. The length of the CDR3 is 18 residues. The trim removed 8 bases at V and 3 bases at J, leaving 15 bases unmatched. Germline lookup yields CDR1 SNHLY and CDR2 FYNNEI.